One sample yielded the 10 T cell receptor beta chains listed below, sequenced in a study of shared clonotypes between healthy human individuals. Some clones are missing from TCRdb's copy, which holds only in-frame ones; the method was immunoSEQ multiplex PCR. Here the sample spans roughly 770,000 clones, just over 95% being singletons. Selected positively for CCR7 and CD45RO-negative, naive CD8 cells excluded terminally differentiated effector memory CD45RA+ cells. Specimen: naive CD8+ T cells sorted from blood. The receptor set was obtained from a man aged 30 to 45 in good health.

This chain uses TRBV11-2 with TRBJ2-5, with no clear D. CDR1 and CDR2 from the germline V gene are SGHAT and FQNNGV. Between the trimmed V and J ends, which lost 0 bases and 5 bases, there was a span of 10 bases. The CDR3 loop spans 14 amino acids. In DNA, the CDR3 is TGTGCCAGCAGCTTAGACTCAGTTTGGGAGACCCAGTACTTC. Protein: CASSLDSVWETQYF.

The rearrangement links TRBV7-9 to TRBJ2-7; 8 bases match TRBD1. V lost 1 base to trimming and J lost 7 bases; unmatched junction nucleotides: 6. CDR1 and CDR2 (germline): SEHNR, FQNEAQ (reference sequence). This CDR3 comprises 14 residues. CDR3: CASSLVGQGREQYF. The CDR3 DNA sequence: TGTGCCAGCAGCTTAGTAGGACAGGGAAGGGAGCAGTACTTC.

The chain couples TRBV7-2 to TRBJ2-7; D tentatively fits TRBD1 or TRBD2 (5 bases each). V lost 3 bases and J 2 bases, leaving 14 bases between the germline ends. The germline V gene encodes CDR1 SGHTA and CDR2 FQGNSA. This CDR3 is built from 15 residues. As DNA, the CDR3 is TGTGCCAGCAGCTTTTTTATGGGACCTGCCTACGAGCAGTACTTC. Amino acid sequence: CASSFFMGPAYEQYF.

V and J are TRBV10-3 and TRBJ1-5; weak D call: TRBD1 (5 bases). CDR3 length: 15 residues. The germline CDR1 and CDR2 sequences are ENHRY and SYGVKD. The V and J ends lost 0 bases and 5 bases respectively, with 11 bases between them. The CDR3 protein is CAISESGQGHQPQHF. For the CDR3, the DNA is TGTGCCATCAGTGAGTCTGGCCAGGGCCATCAGCCCCAGCATTTT.

The gene calls are TRBV4-1 and TRBJ2-1; unclear D gene. From germline, CDR1 is MGHRA and CDR2 YSYEKL. CDR3 length: 14 amino acids. The ends were cut back, 4 bases at V and 2 bases at J, with 9 bases in the middle. The chain's CDR3 is CASSPPDTYNEQFF. The CDR3 DNA reads as TGCGCCAGCAGCCCACCAGACACCTACAATGAGCAGTTCTTC.

This chain joins TRBV4-1 and TRBJ2-5; D not certain. V was trimmed by 0 bases and J by 1 base, leaving 3 bases between them. The germline V gene encodes CDR1 MGHRA and CDR2 YSYEKL. The CDR3 sequence is 13 residues long. CDR3: CASSQDPQETQYF. The CDR3 nucleotides are TGCGCCAGCAGCCAAGATCCCCAAGAGACCCAGTACTTC.

As regards this clone: The same CDR3 can be traced to other DNA sequences in this sample. The chain's CDR3 is CASSVVSGTEQYF. The CDR3 region has the DNA TGTGCCAGCAGCGTAGTGTCTGGGACCGAGCAGTACTTC. The rearrangement links TRBV9 to TRBJ2-7; D may be TRBD1 or TRBD2 (5 bases each). This CDR3 contains 13 residues. Deletions cut 0 bases from V and 6 bases from J, with 10 bases between. The germline gives CDR1 SGDLS, CDR2 YYNGEE. Together with reference TRBV9 and TRBJ2-7, the CDR3 gives the full variable domain: DSGVTQTPKHLITATGQRVTLRCSPRSGDLSVYWYQQSLDQGLQFLIQYYNGEERAKGNILERFSAQQFPDLHSELNLSSLELGDSALYFCASSVVSGTEQYFGPGTRLTVT.

This clone occurred once. This chain links TRBV14 with TRBJ1-1; no clear D gene. Per the germline V gene, CDR1 is SGHDN and CDR2 is FVKESK. The germline V and J ends were trimmed by 5 bases and 7 bases, with 11 bases remaining between them. The CDR3 extends over 12 amino acids. CDR3 nucleotide sequence: TGTGCCAGCAGCATCAGTGCGGATGAAGCTTTCTTT. Translating it yields CASSISADEAFF.

The chain combines TRBV7-2 with TRBJ1-2; D is unclear. Trimming took 2 bases from V and 4 from J, leaving 17 bases between them. Germline loops: CDR1 SGHTA, CDR2 FQGNSA. The CDR3 extends over 16 amino acids. The CDR3 nucleotides read TGTGCCAGCAGCTTAACCGGTCGGGGTTTCGGCTATGGCTACACCTTC. Protein sequence: CASSLTGRGFGYGYTF.

This sequence joins TRBV30 and TRBJ2-7; tentative D call: TRBD1 (7 bases). This CDR3 spans 12 amino acids. V was shortened by 3 bases and J by 7 bases, with 13 bases between the two germline ends. In germline, CDR1 is GTSNPN, CDR2 SVGIG (reference sequence). CDR3 bases: TGTGCCTGGAGCCCCAGGGGGGTTGAGCAGTACTTC. Translating it yields CAWSPRGVEQYF.